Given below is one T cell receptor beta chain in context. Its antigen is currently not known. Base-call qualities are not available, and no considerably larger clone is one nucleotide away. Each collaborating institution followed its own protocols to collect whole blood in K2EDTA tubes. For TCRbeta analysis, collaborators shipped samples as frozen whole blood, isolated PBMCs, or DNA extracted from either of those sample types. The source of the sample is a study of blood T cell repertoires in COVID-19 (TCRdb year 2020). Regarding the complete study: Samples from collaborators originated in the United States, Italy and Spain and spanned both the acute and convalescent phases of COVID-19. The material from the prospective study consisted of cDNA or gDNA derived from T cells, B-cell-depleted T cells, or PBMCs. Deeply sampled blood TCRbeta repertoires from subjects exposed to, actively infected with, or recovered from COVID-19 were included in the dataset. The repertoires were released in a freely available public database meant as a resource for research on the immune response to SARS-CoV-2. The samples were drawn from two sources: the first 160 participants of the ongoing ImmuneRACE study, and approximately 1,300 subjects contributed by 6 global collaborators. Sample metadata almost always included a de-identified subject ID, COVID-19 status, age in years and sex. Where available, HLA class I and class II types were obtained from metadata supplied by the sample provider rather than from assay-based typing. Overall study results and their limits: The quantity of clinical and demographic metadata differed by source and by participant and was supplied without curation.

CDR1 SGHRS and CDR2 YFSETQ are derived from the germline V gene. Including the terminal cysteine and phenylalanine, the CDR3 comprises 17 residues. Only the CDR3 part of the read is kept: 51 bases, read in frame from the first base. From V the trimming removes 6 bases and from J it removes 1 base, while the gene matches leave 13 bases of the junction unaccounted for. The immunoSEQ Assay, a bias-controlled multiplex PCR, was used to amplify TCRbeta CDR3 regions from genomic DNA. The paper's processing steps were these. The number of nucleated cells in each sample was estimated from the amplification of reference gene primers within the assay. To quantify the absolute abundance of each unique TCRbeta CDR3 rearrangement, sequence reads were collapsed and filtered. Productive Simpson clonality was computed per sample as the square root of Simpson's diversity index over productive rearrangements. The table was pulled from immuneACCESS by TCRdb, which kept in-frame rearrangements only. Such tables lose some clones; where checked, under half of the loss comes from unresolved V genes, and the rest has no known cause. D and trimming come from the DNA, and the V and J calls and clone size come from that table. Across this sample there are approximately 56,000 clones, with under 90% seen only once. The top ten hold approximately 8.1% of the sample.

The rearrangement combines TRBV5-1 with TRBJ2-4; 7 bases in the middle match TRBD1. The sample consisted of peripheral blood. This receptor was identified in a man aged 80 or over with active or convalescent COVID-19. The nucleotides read TGCGCCAGCATCCCCGGGGCAGGGGGAGATGCCAAAAACATTCAGTACTTC. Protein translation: CASIPGAGGDAKNIQYF.